This T cell receptor beta chain was captured by sequencing in a study of CD8 T cells in Susac syndrome. The study's findings and limits: The number of Susac-specific public clones found was roughly 16 in total CD8+ repertoires and a few in CD8+ TEMRA repertoires.

Concerning this clonotype itself: Its target is unknown.

Trimming cost V 3 bases and J 4 bases, with 15 bases left between them. Germline CDR1 GTSNPN, CDR2 SVGIG (reference sequence). The CDR3 runs to 14 residues. With random hexamers, roughly 0.45 to 1 ug RNA was reverse transcribed. Each CDR3 protein gets one entry after TCRdb re-called the immunoSEQ multiplex PCR reads with MiXCR. Of about 90,000 distinct CDR3 sequences listed, roughly 96% are singletons. V is TRBV30 and J is TRBJ1-2, with a tentative D call TRBD1 (5 bases). What was sequenced was CD8+ T cells from PBMCs. The source of this sequence is a human donor with Susac syndrome. CDR3 residues: CAWSPVQGGYGYTF. Written as DNA, the CDR3 is TGTGCCTGGAGCCCGGTTCAGGGCGGCTATGGCTACACCTTC.